This paragraph covers one T cell receptor beta chain sequence. This specimen belongs to a study of blood T cell repertoires in COVID-19. Study processing details: Amplifying reference gene primers gave estimates of nucleated cell counts. Repertoires were generated with immunoSEQ multiplex PCR, while TCRdb's copy carries only in-frame clones and drops some. For V, J and clone size, that table is used; D and trimming come from the DNA. This sample has some 49,000 clones, with roughly 83% found just once. The trim removed 2 bases at V and 3 bases at J, leaving 10 bases unmatched. This CDR3 spans 16 amino acids. From germline, CDR1 is GTSNPN and CDR2 SVGIG (reference sequence).

The chain links TRBV30 to TRBJ2-3, with 8 bases fitting TRBD2. The specimen was peripheral blood. The TCR sequence derives from a human donor in a cohort sampled during active COVID-19. This CDR3 reads CAWSKKTSALTDTQYF. As DNA, the CDR3 is TGTGCCTGGAGTAAAAAGACTAGCGCGTTAACAGATACGCAGTATTTT.